The clone carrying this TCR beta chain was counted ten times or more. The data stem from a study of blood T cells in healthy people across ages. J lost 6 bases, V lost 0 bases, and 6 bases had no gene match. The CDR3 is 15 amino acids. Per the germline V gene, CDR1 is SGHRS and CDR2 is YFSETQ. Together with a sample-barcoded 5' primer, a J-beta primer mix was included in a second PCR lasting about 6 to 11 cycles. Each CDR3 protein gets one entry after TCRdb re-called the 5' RACE reads with MiXCR. Altogether some 900,000 distinct CDR3 sequences are present, roughly 26% being singletons, with the ten largest covering 15% to 20%.

The rearrangement uses TRBV5-1 and TRBJ2-3, with 8 positions matching TRBD2. The material sequenced was blood. The receptor comes from a woman aged 80 or over in good health. CDR3 protein: CASSLGSGTRDTQYF. In DNA, the CDR3 is TGCGCCAGCAGCTTGGGTAGCGGGACCCGTGATACGCAGTATTTT.